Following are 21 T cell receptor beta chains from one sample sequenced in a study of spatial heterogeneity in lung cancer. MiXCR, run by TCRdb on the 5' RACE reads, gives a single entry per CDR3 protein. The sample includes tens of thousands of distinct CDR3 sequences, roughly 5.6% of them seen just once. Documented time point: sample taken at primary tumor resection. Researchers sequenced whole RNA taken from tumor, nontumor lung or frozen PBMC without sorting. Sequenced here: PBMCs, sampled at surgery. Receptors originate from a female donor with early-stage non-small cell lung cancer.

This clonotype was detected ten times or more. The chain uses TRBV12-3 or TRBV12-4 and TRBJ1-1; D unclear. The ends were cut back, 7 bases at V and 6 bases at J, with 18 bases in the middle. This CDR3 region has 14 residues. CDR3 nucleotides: TGTGCCAGCAACCATAGAAGGCGAGACGCTGAAGCTTTCTTT. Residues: CASNHRRRDAEAFF.

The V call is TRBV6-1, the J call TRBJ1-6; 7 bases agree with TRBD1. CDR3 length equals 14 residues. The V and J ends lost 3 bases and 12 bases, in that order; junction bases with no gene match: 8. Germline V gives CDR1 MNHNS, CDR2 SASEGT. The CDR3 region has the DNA TGTGCCAGCAGTGATGACAGGGAAGGGGTACCCCTCCACTTT. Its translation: CASSDDREGVPLHF.

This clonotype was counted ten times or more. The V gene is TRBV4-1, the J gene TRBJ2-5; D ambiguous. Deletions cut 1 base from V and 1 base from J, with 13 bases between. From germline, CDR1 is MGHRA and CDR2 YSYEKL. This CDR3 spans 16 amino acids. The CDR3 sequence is CASSQVGPRFQETQYF. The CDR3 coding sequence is TGCGCCAGCAGCCAAGTCGGCCCTCGATTCCAAGAGACCCAGTACTTC.

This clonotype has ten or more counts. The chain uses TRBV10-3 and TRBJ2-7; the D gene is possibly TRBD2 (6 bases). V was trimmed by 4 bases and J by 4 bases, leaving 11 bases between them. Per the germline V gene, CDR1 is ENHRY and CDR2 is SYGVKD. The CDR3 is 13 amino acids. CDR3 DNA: TGTGCCATCAGTGTGCCAGGGACTTACGAGCAGTACTTC. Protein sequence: CAISVPGTYEQYF.

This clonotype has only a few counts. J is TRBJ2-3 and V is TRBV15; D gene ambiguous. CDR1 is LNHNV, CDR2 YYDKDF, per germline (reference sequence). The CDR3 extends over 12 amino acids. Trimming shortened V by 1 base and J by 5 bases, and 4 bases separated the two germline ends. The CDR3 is CATSRGGDTQYF. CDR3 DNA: TGTGCCACCAGCAGAGGTGGAGATACGCAGTATTTT.

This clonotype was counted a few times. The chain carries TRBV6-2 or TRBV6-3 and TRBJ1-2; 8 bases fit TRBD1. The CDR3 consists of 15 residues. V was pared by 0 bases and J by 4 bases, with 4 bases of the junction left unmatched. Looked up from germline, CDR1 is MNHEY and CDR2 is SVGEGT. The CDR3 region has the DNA TGTGCCAGCAGTTACTCGGCAGGGGGCATCTATGGCTACACCTTC. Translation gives CASSYSAGGIYGYTF.

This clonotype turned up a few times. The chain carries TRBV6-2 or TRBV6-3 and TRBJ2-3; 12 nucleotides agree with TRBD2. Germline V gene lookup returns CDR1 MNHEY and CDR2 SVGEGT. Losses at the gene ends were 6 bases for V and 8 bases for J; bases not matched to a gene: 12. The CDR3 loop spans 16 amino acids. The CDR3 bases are TGTGCCAGCAGGGCCTCCGGACTAGCGGGGAGGCCTACGCAGTATTTT. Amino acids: CASRASGLAGRPTQYF.

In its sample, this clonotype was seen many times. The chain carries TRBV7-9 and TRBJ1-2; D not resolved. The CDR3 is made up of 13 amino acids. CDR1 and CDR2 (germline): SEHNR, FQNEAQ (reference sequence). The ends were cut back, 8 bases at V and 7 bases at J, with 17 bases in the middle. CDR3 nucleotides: TGTGCCAGCCCCTCAGGCCGCCACAGTGGCTACACCTTC. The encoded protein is CASPSGRHSGYTF.

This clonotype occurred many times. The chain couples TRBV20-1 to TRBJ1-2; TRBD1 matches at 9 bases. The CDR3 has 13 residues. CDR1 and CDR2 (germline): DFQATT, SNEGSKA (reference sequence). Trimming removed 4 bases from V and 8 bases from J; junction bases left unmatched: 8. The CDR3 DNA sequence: TGCAGTGCTACCTTACAGGGGGCGTGGGGCTACACCTTC. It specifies CSATLQGAWGYTF.

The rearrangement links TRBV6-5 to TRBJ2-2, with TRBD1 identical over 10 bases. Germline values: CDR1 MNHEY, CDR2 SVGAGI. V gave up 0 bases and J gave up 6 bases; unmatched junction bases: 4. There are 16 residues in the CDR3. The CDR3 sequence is CASSYSTGGRAGELFF. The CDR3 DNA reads TGTGCCAGCAGTTACTCGACAGGGGGCAGGGCCGGGGAGCTGTTTTTT.

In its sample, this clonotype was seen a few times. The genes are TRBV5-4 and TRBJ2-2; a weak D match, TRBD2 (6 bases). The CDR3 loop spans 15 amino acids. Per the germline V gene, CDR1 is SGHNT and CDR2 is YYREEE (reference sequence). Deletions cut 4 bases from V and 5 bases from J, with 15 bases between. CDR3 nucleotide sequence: TGTGCCAGCAGCCCTAGATCGGGGGTAACCGGGGAGCTGTTTTTT. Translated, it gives CASSPRSGVTGELFF.

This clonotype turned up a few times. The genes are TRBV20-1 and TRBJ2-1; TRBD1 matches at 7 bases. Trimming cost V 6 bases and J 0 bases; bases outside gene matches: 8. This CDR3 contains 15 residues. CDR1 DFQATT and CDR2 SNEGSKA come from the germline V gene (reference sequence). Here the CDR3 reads CSALNRDSSYNEQFF. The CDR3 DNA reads TGCAGTGCCCTAAACCGGGACAGCTCCTACAATGAGCAGTTCTTC.

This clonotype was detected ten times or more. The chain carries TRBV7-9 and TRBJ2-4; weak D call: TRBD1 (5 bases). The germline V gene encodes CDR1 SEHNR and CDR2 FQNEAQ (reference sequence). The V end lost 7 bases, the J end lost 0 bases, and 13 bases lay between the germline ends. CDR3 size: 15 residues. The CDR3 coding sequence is TGTGCCAGCACCTCTGACAGACTAGCCAAAAACATTCAGTACTTC. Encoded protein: CASTSDRLAKNIQYF.

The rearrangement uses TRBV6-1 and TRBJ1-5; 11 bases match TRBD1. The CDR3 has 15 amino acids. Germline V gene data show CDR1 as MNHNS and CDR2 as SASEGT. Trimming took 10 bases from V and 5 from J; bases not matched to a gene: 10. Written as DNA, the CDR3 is TGTGCCACCGCCTCCCGGACAGGGGGCTATCAGCCCCAGCATTTT. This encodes CATASRTGGYQPQHF.

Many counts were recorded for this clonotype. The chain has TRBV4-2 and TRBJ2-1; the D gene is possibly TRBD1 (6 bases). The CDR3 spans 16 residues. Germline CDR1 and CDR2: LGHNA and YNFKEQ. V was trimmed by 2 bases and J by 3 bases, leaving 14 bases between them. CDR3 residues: CASSQLEAGDYNEQFF. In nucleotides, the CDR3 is TGTGCCAGCAGCCAACTTGAGGCAGGGGACTACAATGAGCAGTTCTTC.

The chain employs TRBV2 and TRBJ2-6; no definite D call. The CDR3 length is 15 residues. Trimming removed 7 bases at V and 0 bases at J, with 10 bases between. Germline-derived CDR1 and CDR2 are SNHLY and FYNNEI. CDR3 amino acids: CASTRGLSGANVLTF. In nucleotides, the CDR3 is TGTGCCAGCACACGAGGCCTCTCTGGGGCCAACGTCCTGACTTTC.

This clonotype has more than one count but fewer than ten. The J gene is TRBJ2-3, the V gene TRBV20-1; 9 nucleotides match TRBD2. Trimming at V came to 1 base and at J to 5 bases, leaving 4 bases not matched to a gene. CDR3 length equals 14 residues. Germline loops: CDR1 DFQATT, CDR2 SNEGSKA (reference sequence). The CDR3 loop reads CSARVLAGLDTQYF. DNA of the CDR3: TGCAGTGCTAGAGTTCTAGCGGGGTTAGATACGCAGTATTTT.

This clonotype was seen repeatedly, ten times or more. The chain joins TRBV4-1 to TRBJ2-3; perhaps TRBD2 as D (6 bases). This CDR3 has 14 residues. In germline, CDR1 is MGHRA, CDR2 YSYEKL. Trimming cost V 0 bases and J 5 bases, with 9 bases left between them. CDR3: CASSQDRGRDTQYF. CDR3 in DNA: TGCGCCAGCAGCCAAGATCGGGGGAGAGATACGCAGTATTTT.

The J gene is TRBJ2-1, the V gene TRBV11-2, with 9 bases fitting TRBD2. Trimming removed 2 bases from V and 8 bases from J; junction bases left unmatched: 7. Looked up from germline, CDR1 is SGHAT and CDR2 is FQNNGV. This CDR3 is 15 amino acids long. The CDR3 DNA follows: TGTGCCAGCAGCTTATTACTAGCGGGCGGGGATGAGCAGTTCTTC. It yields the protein CASSLLLAGGDEQFF.

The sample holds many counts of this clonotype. CDR3 sequence (DNA): TGTGCCAGCAGGCGAACACCCGGGACAGGGTCTGGGGCTGAAGCTTTCTTT. Its translation: CASRRTPGTGSGAEAFF. This chain connects TRBV6-1 to TRBJ1-1; TRBD1 matches at 9 bases. There are 17 residues in the CDR3. CDR1 MNHNS and CDR2 SASEGT come from the germline V gene. V shed 6 bases, J shed 6 bases, and the junction held 17 bases outside the gene matches.

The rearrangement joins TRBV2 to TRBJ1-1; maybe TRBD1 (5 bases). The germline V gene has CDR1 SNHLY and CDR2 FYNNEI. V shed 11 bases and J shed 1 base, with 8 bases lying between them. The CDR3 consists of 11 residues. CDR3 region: CAVRENTEAFF. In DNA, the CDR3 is TGTGCCGTCAGGGAGAACACTGAAGCTTTCTTT.